This TCR beta chain was profiled in a study of blood T cell repertoires in COVID-19. Study details: From the United States, Italy and Spain came samples of acute and convalescent COVID-19.

The CDR3 sequence is 13 residues long. The germline CDR1 and CDR2 sequences are MNHEY and SVGAGI. V lost 7 bases to trimming and J lost 4 bases, with 13 bases between them. In the original processing: Nucleated cell number was recorded as an estimate derived from reference gene primer amplification. Libraries were prepared by immunoSEQ multiplex PCR; TCRdb keeps only in-frame clonotypes and omits some of them. From that table come the V and J calls and clone size; the DNA was used to work out D and trimming. The sample lists fewer than 400,000 clones; 90% were seen once. Cohorts were based on clinical histories the participants reported. Exposed participants encountered a COVID-19 case during the 2 weeks preceding study entry.

The sample was PBMCs or T cells enriched from blood (not recorded which). The source of this sequence is a woman in her twenties or thirties who had been exposed to COVID-19. V gene TRBV6-5 combines with J gene TRBJ1-1; D might be TRBD1 (5 bases). In DNA, the CDR3 is TGTGCCAGCACCAGGAGCAGGGTCACTGAAGCTTTCTTT. The encoded protein is CASTRSRVTEAFF.